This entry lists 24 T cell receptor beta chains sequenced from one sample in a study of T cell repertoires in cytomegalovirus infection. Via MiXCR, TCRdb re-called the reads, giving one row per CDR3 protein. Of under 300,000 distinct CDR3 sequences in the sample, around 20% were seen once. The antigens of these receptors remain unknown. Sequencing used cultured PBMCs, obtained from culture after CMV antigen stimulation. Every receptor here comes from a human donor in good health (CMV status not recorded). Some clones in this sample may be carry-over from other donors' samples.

CDR3 sequence: CASSLMRDNEQFF. CDR3 sequence (DNA): TGTGCCAGCAGCTTAATGAGGGACAATGAGCAGTTCTTC. J is TRBJ2-1 and V is TRBV11-3; TRBD2 might be the D (5 bases). Germline assignment: CDR1 SGHNT and CDR2 YENEEA. There are 13 residues in the CDR3. Trimming stripped 2 bases from V and 5 bases from J, with 7 bases between.

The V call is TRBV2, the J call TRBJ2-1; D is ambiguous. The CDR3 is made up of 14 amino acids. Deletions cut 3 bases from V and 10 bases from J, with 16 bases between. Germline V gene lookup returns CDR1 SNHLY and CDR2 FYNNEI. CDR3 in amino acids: CASSDGREPAEQFF. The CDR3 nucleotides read TGTGCCAGCAGTGACGGCCGAGAGCCGGCGGAGCAGTTCTTC.

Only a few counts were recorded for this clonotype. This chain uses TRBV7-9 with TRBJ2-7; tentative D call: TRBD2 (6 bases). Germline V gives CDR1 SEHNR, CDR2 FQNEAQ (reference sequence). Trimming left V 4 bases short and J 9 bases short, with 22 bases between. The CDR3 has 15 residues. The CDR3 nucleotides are TGTGCCAGCAGCTCCTACCCGGCTAGCGAGTTAGGGCAGTACTTC. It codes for CASSSYPASELGQYF.

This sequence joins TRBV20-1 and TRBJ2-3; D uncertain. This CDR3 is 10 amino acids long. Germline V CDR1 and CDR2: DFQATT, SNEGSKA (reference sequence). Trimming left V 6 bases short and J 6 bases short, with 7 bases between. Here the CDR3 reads CSAAVDTQYF. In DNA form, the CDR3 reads TGCAGTGCGGCGGTGGATACGCAGTATTTT.

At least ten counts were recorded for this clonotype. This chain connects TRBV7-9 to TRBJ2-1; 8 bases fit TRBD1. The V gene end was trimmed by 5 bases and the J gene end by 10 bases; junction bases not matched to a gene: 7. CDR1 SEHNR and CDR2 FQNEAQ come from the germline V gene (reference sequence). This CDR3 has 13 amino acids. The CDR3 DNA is TGTGCCAGCAGCCCGTCCCGGGACAGGGAGCAGTTCTTC. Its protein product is CASSPSRDREQFF.

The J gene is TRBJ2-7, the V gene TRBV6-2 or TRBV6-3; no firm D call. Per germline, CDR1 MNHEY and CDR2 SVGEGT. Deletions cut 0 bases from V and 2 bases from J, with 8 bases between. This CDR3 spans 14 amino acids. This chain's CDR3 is CASSYSVGAYEQYV. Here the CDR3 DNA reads TGTGCCAGCAGTTACTCGGTTGGCGCCTACGAGCAGTACGTC.

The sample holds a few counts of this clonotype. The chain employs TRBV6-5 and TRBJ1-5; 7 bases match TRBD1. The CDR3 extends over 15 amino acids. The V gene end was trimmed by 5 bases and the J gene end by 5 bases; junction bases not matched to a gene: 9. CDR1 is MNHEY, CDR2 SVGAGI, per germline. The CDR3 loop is CASSIDRARHQPQHF. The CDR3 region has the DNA TGTGCCAGCAGTATAGACAGGGCTAGGCATCAGCCCCAGCATTTT.

CDR3 in amino acids: CASSSTRGPGNSPLHF. CDR3 nucleotides: TGTGCCAGCAGCAGCACCAGGGGTCCTGGGAATTCACCCCTCCACTTT. The gene calls are TRBV5-5 and TRBJ1-6; tentatively, D is TRBD1 (6 bases). Germline values: CDR1 SGHKS, CDR2 YYEKEE (reference sequence). Trimming left V 4 bases short and J 7 bases short, with 18 bases between. The CDR3 is 16 residues long.

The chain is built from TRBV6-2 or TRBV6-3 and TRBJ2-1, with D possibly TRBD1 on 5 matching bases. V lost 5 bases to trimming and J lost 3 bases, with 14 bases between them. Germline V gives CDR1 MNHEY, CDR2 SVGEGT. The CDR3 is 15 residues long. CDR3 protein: CASSLDSRNYNEQFF. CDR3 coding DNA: TGTGCCAGCAGTCTAGACAGTCGAAACTACAATGAGCAGTTCTTC.

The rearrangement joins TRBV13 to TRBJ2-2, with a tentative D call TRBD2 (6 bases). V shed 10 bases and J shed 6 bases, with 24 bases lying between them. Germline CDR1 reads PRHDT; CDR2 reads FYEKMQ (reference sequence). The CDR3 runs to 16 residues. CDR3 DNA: TGTGCCACCGGCGGCGGGCGGGGAGGTAACGCCGGGGAGCTGTTTTTT. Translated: CATGGGRGGNAGELFF. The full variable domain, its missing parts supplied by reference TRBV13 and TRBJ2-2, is AAGVIQSPRHLIKEKRETATLKCYPIPRHDTVYWYQQGPGQDPQFLISFYEKMQSDKGSIPDRFSAQQFSDYHSELNMSSLELGDSALYFCATGGGRGGNAGELFFGEGSRLTVL.

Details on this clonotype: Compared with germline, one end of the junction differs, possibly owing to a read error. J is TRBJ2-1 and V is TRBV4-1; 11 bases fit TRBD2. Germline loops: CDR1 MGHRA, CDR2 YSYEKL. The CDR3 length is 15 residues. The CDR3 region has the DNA TGCACCAGCAGCCTGGGGACTAGCGGATACAATGAGCAGTTCTTC. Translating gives CTSSLGTSGYNEQFF.

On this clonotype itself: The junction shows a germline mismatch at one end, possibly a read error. This CDR3 is CASILASGRGTEAFF. The CDR3, as DNA: TGTGCCAGCATTTTAGCAAGTGGGAGGGGTACTGAAGCTTTCTTT. The chain joins TRBV12-3 or TRBV12-4 to TRBJ1-1; a possible D gene is TRBD1 (5 bases). This CDR3 has 15 amino acids.

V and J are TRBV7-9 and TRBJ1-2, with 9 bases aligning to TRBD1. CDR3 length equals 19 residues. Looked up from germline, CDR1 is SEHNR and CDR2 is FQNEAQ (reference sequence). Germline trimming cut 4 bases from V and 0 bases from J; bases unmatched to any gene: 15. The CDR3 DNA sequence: TGTGCCAGCAGCTCGATTAGACCCGGGACAGGGATTTCTAACTATGGCTACACCTTC. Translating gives CASSSIRPGTGISNYGYTF.

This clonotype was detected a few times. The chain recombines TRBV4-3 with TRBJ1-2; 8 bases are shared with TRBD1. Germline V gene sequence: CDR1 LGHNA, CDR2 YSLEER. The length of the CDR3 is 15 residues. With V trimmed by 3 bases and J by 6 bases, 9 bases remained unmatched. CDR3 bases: TGCGCCAGCAGCCACGCGGACAGGGTTCAACATGGCTACACCTTC. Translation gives CASSHADRVQHGYTF.

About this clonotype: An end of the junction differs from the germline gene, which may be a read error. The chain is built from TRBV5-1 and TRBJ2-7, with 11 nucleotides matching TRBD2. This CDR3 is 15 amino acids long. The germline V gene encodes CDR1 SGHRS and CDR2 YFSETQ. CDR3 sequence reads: CTSSKGLAESLFLDF. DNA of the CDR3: TGCACCAGCAGCAAGGGACTAGCGGAATCCCTATTTCTGGACTTC.

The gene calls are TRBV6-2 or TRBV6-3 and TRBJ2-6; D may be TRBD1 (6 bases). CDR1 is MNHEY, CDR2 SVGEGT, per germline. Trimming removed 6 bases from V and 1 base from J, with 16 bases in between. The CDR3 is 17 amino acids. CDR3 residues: CASRETGKPSGANVLTF. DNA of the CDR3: TGTGCCAGCAGAGAAACAGGGAAACCATCTGGGGCCAACGTCCTGACTTTC.

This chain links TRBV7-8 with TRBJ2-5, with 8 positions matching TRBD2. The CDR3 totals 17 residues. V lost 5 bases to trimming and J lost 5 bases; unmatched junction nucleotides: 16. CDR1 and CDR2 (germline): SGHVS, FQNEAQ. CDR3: CASSAGTSLWKSETQYF. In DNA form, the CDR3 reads TGTGCCAGCAGCGCCGGGACTAGTTTGTGGAAGTCTGAGACCCAGTACTTC.

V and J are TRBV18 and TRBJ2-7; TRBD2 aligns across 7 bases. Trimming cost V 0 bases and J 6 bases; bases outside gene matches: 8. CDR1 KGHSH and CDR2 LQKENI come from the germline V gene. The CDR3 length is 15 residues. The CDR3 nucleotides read TGTGCCAGCTCACCACCTAACAGCGGGAACGCCGAGCAGTACTTC. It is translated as CASSPPNSGNAEQYF.

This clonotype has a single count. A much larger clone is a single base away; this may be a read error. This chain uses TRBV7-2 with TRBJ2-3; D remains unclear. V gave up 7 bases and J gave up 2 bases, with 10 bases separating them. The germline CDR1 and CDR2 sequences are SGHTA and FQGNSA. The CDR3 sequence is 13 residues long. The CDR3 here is CASTLTSTDTQYF. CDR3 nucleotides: TGTGCCAGCACTCTCACATCCACAGATACGCAGTATTTT.

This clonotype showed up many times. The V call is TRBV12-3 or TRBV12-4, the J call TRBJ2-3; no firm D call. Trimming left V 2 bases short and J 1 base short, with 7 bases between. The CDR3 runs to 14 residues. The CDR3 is CASSLSVGTDTQYF. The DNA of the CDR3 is TGTGCCAGCAGTTTATCGGTAGGCACAGATACGCAGTATTTT.

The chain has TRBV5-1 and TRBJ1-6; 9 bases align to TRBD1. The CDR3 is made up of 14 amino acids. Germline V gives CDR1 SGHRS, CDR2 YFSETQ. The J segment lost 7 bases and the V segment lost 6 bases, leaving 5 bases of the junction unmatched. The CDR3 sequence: CASTWDRDNSPLHF. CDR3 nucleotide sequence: TGCGCCAGCACCTGGGACAGGGACAATTCACCCCTCCACTTT.

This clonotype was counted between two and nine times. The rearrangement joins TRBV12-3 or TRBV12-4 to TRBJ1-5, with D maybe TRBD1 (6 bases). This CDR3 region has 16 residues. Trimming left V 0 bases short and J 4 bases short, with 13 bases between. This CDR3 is CASSLALRGPNQPQHF. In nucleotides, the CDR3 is TGTGCCAGCAGTTTAGCGCTCAGGGGCCCGAATCAGCCCCAGCATTTT.

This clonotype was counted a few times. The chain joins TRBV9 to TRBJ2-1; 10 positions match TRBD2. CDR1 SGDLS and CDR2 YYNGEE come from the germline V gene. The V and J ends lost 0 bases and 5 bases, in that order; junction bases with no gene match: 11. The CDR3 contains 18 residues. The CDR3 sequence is CASSVATTGAGGDNEQFF. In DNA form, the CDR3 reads TGTGCCAGCAGCGTAGCTACAACGGGAGCGGGAGGGGACAATGAGCAGTTCTTC.

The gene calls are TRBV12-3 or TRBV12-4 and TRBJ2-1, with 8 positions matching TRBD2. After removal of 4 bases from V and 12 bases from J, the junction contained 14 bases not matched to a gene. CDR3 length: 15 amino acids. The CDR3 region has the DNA TGTGCCAGCAGTTCCCCGGGACTAGGGGGGCGAGGGCAGTTCTTC. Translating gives CASSSPGLGGRGQFF.